A single sample gave rise to the 15 T cell receptor beta chains below, sequenced in a study of T-cell memory formation after mild COVID-19. TCRdb used MiXCR to reprocess the 5' RACE reads, holding one entry per CDR3 protein. Among about 400,000 distinct CDR3 sequences, 23% were seen once, and the ten largest hold around 13%. The sequencing input was PBMCs or a T cell subset sorted from them (not recorded which). Receptor source: an adult woman who had mild COVID-19 (a few samples of this study predate the infection). Cell type and time point are not known.

This clonotype was observed a single time. V gene TRBV20-1 combines with J gene TRBJ1-1, with D unclear. The CDR3 totals 13 residues. V was trimmed by 1 base and J by 8 bases, leaving 14 bases between them. The germline CDR1 and CDR2 sequences are DFQATT and SNEGSKA (reference sequence). CDR3 amino acids: CSARGVGSPEAFF. The CDR3 DNA reads TGCAGTGCTAGAGGCGTGGGCAGTCCCGAAGCTTTCTTT.

V and J are TRBV7-2 and TRBJ2-7; 7 bases match TRBD2. Germline CDR1 is SGHTA and CDR2 is FQGNSA. Trimming took 5 bases from V and 7 from J; bases not matched to a gene: 5. The CDR3 runs 12 residues. The CDR3 reads CASSLYSGEQYF. In nucleotides, the CDR3 is TGTGCCAGCAGCCTCTATAGCGGGGAGCAGTACTTC.

The V gene is TRBV12-3 or TRBV12-4, the J gene TRBJ2-7; either TRBD1 or TRBD2 may fit D (7 bases each). V was shortened by 5 bases and J by 6 bases, with 14 bases between the two germline ends. This CDR3 has 13 residues. The CDR3 sequence: CASSLQGEGEQYF. The CDR3 nucleotides are TGTGCCAGCAGTCTTCAGGGGGAGGGCGAGCAGTACTTC.

This clonotype was observed a few times. The rearrangement uses TRBV30 and TRBJ1-1; D remains unclear. The CDR3 length is 15 residues. The V gene lost 4 bases and the J gene lost 1 base, with 16 bases spanning the gap. Germline V gene lookup returns CDR1 GTSNPN and CDR2 SVGIG (reference sequence). Here the CDR3 DNA reads TGTGCCTGGACGAAAGAGGCAACGGGGAACACTGAAGCTTTCTTT. Its translation: CAWTKEATGNTEAFF.

This clonotype occurred a few times. The V gene is TRBV7-2, the J gene TRBJ2-2; TRBD2 might be the D (6 bases). In germline, CDR1 is SGHTA, CDR2 FQGNSA. V was clipped by 5 bases and J by 0 bases, with 13 bases between them. This CDR3 has 16 amino acids. Written as DNA, the CDR3 is TGTGCCAGCAGCCCTGGGGGGATAGCGAACACCGGGGAGCTGTTTTTT. Protein product: CASSPGGIANTGELFF. Variable domain in full (rest from reference TRBV7-2 and TRBJ2-2): GAGVSQSPSNKVTEKGKDVELRCDPISGHTALYWYRQSLGQGLEFLIYFQGNSAPDKSGLPSDRFSAERTGGSVSTLTIQRTQQEDSAVYLCASSPGGIANTGELFFGEGSRLTVL.

This clonotype was seen a handful of times. The rearrangement joins TRBV9 to TRBJ2-3; perhaps TRBD1 as D (6 bases). The V gene lost 0 bases and the J gene lost 1 base, with 9 bases spanning the gap. Germline-derived CDR1 and CDR2 are SGDLS and YYNGEE. This CDR3 comprises 15 residues. CDR3 nucleotides: TGTGCCAGCAGCGTAGCACAGGGAGGCACAGATACGCAGTATTTT. Protein product: CASSVAQGGTDTQYF.

V and J are TRBV6-1 and TRBJ1-4; 7 bases are shared with TRBD1. The CDR3 is made up of 14 amino acids. The germline V gene has CDR1 MNHNS and CDR2 SASEGT. V lost 5 bases and J lost 6; bases outside the gene matches: 6. In DNA form, the CDR3 reads TGTGCCAGCAGTCCTTGGACAGGAGATGAAAAACTGTTTTTT. This sequence encodes CASSPWTGDEKLFF.

This clonotype showed up many times. The chain carries TRBV5-1 and TRBJ2-3, with a weak D call TRBD1 (6 bases). The CDR3 spans 15 residues. CDR1 and CDR2 from the germline V gene are SGHRS and YFSETQ. Trimming left V 0 bases short and J 3 bases short, with 11 bases between. In DNA, the CDR3 is TGCGCCAGCAGCTTGGACAGGGATCGGACAGATACGCAGTATTTT. Its translation: CASSLDRDRTDTQYF.

This rearrangement joins TRBV21-1 to TRBJ2-7. TRBV21-1 is termed a pseudogene. CDR3 size: 13 residues. CDR3 nucleotide sequence: TGTGCCAGCAGCGACCCTATCGACTACGAGCAGTACTTC. Protein sequence: CASSDPIDYEQYF.

This chain connects TRBV7-6 to TRBJ1-1, with D perhaps matching TRBD1 (6 bases). This CDR3 has 13 residues. CDR1 is SGHVS, CDR2 FNYEAQ, per germline. Trimming removed 5 bases from V and 6 bases from J, with 13 bases in between. The CDR3 protein is CASSPRGAAEAFF. CDR3 nucleotide sequence: TGTGCCAGCAGCCCGAGGGGGGCTGCTGAAGCTTTCTTT. Looking up the rest from reference TRBV7-6 and TRBJ1-1 gives the full variable domain: GAGVSQSPRYKVTKRGQDVALRCDPISGHVSLYWYRQALGQGPEFLTYFNYEAQQDKSGLPNDRFSAERPEGSISTLTIQRTEQRDSAMYRCASSPRGAAEAFFGQGTRLTVV.

The chain carries TRBV5-4 and TRBJ2-7, with 8 bases lining up with TRBD1. The CDR3 extends over 13 amino acids. The V gene's germline CDR1 is SGHNT and CDR2 YYREEE (reference sequence). V was clipped by 4 bases and J by 5 bases; unmatched bases: 5. The CDR3 DNA reads TGTGCCAGCAGCCGGACAGGGATAAACGAGCAGTACTTC. Its protein product is CASSRTGINEQYF.

This clonotype was observed a handful of times. The chain is built from TRBV25-1 and TRBJ2-3; D ambiguous. Trimming took off 3 bases at V and 4 bases at J, with 5 bases between the two ends. CDR3 length equals 12 residues. Germline V gene sequence: CDR1 MGHDK, CDR2 SYGVNS. The chain's CDR3 is CASSDPPDTQYF. The CDR3 DNA reads TGTGCCAGCAGTGACCCCCCAGATACGCAGTATTTT.

V is TRBV12-3 or TRBV12-4 and J is TRBJ2-5; D ambiguous. V lost 5 bases and J lost 5, with 9 bases in between. This CDR3 region has 12 residues. The CDR3 DNA reads TGTGCCAGCAGTCGCCGGTGGGAGACCCAGTACTTC. Residues: CASSRRWETQYF.

This clonotype has just a few counts. The gene calls are TRBV7-2 and TRBJ2-5; 9 bases fit TRBD2. The CDR3 runs 18 residues. Trimming cost V 4 bases and J 2 bases; bases outside gene matches: 14. CDR1 is SGHTA and CDR2 is FQGNSA in the germline V gene. CDR3 DNA sequence: TGTGCCAGCAGCTCCGCTGCCCTCAGACTAGCGGAACAAGAGACCCAGTACTTC. It codes for CASSSAALRLAEQETQYF. Supplemented by reference TRBV7-2 and TRBJ2-5, the full variable domain reads GAGVSQSPSNKVTEKGKDVELRCDPISGHTALYWYRQSLGQGLEFLIYFQGNSAPDKSGLPSDRFSAERTGGSVSTLTIQRTQQEDSAVYLCASSSAALRLAEQETQYFGPGTRLLVL.

The chain combines TRBV25-1 with TRBJ2-3, with D perhaps matching TRBD1 (5 bases). Trimming took off 4 bases at V and 5 bases at J, with 7 bases between the two ends. The CDR3 runs to 12 residues. Germline V gene data show CDR1 as MGHDK and CDR2 as SYGVNS. The DNA for the CDR3 is TGTGCCAGCAGTGGTCAGGGAGATACGCAGTATTTT. Translation gives CASSGQGDTQYF.